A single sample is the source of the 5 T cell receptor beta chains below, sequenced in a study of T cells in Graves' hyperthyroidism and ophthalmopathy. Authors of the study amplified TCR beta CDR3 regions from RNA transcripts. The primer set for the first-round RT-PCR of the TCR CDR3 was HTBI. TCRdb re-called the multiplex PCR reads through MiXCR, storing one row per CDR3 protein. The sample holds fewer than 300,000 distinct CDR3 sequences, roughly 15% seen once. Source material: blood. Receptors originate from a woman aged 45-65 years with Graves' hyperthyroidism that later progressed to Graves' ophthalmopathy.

The CDR3 protein is CASSFSGQGDTGELFF. CDR3 DNA: TGTGCCAGCAGTTTCTCCGGACAGGGTGACACCGGGGAGCTGTTTTTT. V usage is TRBV27 and J usage is TRBJ2-2; 8 nucleotides match TRBD1. The germline CDR1 and CDR2 sequences are MNHEY and SMNVEV (reference sequence). With 3 bases clipped from V and 3 bases from J, the junction kept 6 bases outside the gene matches. The CDR3 covers 16 residues.

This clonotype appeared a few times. CDR3 in DNA: TGTGCCAGCAGCTTGGTAGAGGGATCCACTGAAGCTTTCTTT. Its protein product is CASSLVEGSTEAFF. V and J are TRBV5-4 and TRBJ1-1; no firm D call. The V and J ends lost 0 bases and 4 bases respectively, with 10 bases between them. The germline gives CDR1 SGHNT, CDR2 YYREEE (reference sequence). This CDR3 has 14 amino acids. The full variable domain, in which reference TRBV5-4 and TRBJ1-1 provide the parts outside the CDR3, is ETGVTQSPTHLIKTRGQQVTLRCSSQSGHNTVSWYQQALGQGPQFIFQYYREEENGRGNFPPRFSGLQFPNYSSELNVNALELDDSALYLCASSLVEGSTEAFFGQGTRLTVV.

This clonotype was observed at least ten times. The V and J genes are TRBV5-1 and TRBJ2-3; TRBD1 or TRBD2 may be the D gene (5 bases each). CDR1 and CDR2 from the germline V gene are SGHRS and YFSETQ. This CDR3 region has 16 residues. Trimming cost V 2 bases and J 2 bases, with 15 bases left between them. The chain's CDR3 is CASSFLRDGNTDTQYF. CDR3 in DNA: TGCGCCAGCAGCTTCCTCCGGGACGGCAACACAGATACGCAGTATTTT.

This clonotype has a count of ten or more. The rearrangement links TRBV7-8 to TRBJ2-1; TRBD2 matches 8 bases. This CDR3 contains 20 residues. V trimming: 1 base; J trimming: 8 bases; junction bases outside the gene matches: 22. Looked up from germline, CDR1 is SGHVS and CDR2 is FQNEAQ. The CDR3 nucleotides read TGTGCCAGCAGCTTAGTCGGGGTCGGGCCAGCGGGAGCTAGGGTCGATGAGCAGTTCTTC. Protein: CASSLVGVGPAGARVDEQFF.

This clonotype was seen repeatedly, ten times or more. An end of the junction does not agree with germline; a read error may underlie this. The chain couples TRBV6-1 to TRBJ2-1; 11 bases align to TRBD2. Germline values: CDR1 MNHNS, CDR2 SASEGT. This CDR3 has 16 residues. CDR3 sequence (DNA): TGTGCCAGCAGTCCATCACTAGCGGGAGTATACAGTGAGCAGTTCTTC. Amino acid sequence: CASSPSLAGVYSEQFF.